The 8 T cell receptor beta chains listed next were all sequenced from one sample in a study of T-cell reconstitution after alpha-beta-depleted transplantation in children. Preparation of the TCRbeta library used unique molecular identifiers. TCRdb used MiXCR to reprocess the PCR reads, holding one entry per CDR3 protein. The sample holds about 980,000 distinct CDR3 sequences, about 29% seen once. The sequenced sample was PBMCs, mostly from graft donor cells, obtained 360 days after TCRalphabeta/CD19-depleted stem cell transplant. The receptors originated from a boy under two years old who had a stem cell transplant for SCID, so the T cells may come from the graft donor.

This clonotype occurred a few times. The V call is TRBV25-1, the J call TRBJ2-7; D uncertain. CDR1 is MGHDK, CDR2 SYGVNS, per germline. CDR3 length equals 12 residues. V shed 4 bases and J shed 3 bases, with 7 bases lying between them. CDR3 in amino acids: CASSGANYEQYF. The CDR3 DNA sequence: TGTGCCAGCAGTGGAGCAAACTACGAGCAGTACTTC.

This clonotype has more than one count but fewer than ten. CDR3 in DNA: TGCGCCAGCAGCCAGCTACCACCGGACAGGAGTTCAACTAATGAAAAACTGTTTTTT. Amino acid sequence: CASSQLPPDRSSTNEKLFF. The V gene is TRBV4-3, the J gene TRBJ1-4; 7 nucleotides match TRBD1. This CDR3 has 19 amino acids. V lost 3 bases and J lost 0; bases outside the gene matches: 13. The germline V gene encodes CDR1 LGHNA and CDR2 YSLEER.

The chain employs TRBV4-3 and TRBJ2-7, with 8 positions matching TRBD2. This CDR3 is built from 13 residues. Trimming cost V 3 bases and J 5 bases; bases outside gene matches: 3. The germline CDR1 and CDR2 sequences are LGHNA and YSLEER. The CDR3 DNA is TGCGCCAGCAGCCAGGGACTAGTCGACGAGCAGTACTTC. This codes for CASSQGLVDEQYF.

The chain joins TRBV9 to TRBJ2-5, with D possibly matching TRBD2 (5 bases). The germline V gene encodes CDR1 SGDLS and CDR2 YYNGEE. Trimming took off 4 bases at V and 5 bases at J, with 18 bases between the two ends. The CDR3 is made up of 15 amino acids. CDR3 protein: CASSPEGHPGETQYF. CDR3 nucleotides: TGTGCCAGCAGCCCAGAGGGCCACCCCGGGGAGACCCAGTACTTC.

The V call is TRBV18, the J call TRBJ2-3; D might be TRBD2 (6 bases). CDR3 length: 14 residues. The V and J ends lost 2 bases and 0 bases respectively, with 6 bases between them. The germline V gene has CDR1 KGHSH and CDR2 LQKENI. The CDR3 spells CASSPAGSTDTQYF. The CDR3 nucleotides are TGTGCCAGCTCACCAGCGGGGAGCACAGATACGCAGTATTTT.

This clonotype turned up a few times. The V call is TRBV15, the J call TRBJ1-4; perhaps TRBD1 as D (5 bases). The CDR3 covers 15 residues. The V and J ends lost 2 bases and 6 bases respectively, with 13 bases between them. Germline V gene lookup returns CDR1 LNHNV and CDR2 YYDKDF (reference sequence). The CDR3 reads CATSRLGTRDEKLFF. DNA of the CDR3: TGTGCCACCAGCAGACTTGGGACGCGGGATGAAAAACTGTTTTTT.

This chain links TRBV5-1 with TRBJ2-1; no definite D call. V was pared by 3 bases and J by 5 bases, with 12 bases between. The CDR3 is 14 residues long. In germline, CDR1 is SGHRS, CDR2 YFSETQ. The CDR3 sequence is CASSSISRNNEQFF. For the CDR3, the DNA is TGCGCCAGCAGCTCCATCTCTCGGAACAATGAGCAGTTCTTC. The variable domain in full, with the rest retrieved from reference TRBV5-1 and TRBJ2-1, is KAGVTQTPRYLIKTRGQQVTLSCSPISGHRSVSWYQQTPGQGLQFLFEYFSETQRNKGNFPGRFSGRQFSNSRSEMNVSTLELGDSALYLCASSSISRNNEQFFGPGTRLTVL.

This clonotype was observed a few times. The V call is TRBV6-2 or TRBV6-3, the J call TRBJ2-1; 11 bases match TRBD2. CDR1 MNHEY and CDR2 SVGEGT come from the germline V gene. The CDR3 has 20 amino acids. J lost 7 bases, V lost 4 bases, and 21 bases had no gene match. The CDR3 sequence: CASSFHPVLAGGSFRNEQFF. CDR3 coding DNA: TGTGCCAGCAGTTTCCACCCCGTGCTAGCGGGGGGATCTTTTCGGAATGAGCAGTTCTTC.